One and the same sample provided the 18 T cell receptor beta chains below, sequenced in a study of blood T cell repertoires in COVID-19. Sequencing used immunoSEQ multiplex PCR; TCRdb keeps in-frame clones, though not all of them. Of some 310,000 clones in the sample, about nine tenths were seen once. The specimen sequenced was PBMCs or T cells enriched from blood (not recorded which). The receptors shown here come from a woman in her 30s who had recovered from COVID-19.

The chain recombines TRBV11-3 with TRBJ2-5, with 7 bases aligning to TRBD1. Unmatched junction bases numbered 4, after V lost 5 bases and J lost 1 base. The CDR3 consists of 14 residues. Germline V CDR1 and CDR2: SGHNT, YENEEA. In DNA, the CDR3 is TGTGCCAGCAGCCGAGGGACAGTCCAAGAGACCCAGTACTTC. This gives the protein CASSRGTVQETQYF.

The V gene is TRBV4-1, the J gene TRBJ2-1; no firm D call. The CDR3 consists of 18 residues. Germline CDR1 is MGHRA and CDR2 is YSYEKL. The V and J ends lost 4 bases and 6 bases respectively, with 25 bases between them. This chain's CDR3 is CASSLLRIGTDTSNEQFF. Here the CDR3 DNA reads TGCGCCAGCAGCCTTCTTCGGATTGGCACCGACACATCCAATGAGCAGTTCTTC.

The rearrangement links TRBV2 to TRBJ2-3; D gene unclear. The CDR3 totals 11 residues. The germline V and J ends were trimmed by 3 bases and 7 bases, with 5 bases remaining between them. Germline V gene lookup returns CDR1 SNHLY and CDR2 FYNNEI. The CDR3 protein is CASSDRNTQYF. In DNA, the CDR3 is TGTGCCAGCAGTGACAGAAATACGCAGTATTTT.

The rearrangement uses TRBV9 and TRBJ2-5; D might be TRBD2 (6 bases). The CDR3 is 13 amino acids. V was shortened by 4 bases and J by 5 bases, with 12 bases between the two germline ends. The germline V gene has CDR1 SGDLS and CDR2 YYNGEE. CDR3 DNA: TGTGCCAGCAGCCCCCCGGCGGGGGAGACCCAGTACTTC. Encoded protein: CASSPPAGETQYF.

This clone has more than one count but fewer than ten. V usage is TRBV5-4 and J usage is TRBJ1-1; unclear D gene. CDR3 size: 14 residues. V lost 0 bases and J 5 bases, leaving 11 bases between the germline ends. Germline CDR1 SGHNT, CDR2 YYREEE (reference sequence). The CDR3 bases are TGTGCCAGCAGCTTGGACAGTGAAAAGACTGAAGCTTTCTTT. Its translation: CASSLDSEKTEAFF.

Concerning this clone: The junction does not match germline at one end; this may be a read error. The rearrangement uses TRBV18 and TRBJ2-7; tentatively, D is TRBD2 (6 bases). CDR3 length: 13 residues. CDR1 and CDR2 from the germline V gene are KGHSH and LQKENI. CDR3 sequence: CASSPRYLGGQGF. The CDR3 nucleotides read TGTGCCAGCTCACCACGATATTTAGGAGGGCAGGGCTTC.

The chain combines TRBV9 with TRBJ2-1; weak D call: TRBD2 (6 bases). Germline values: CDR1 SGDLS, CDR2 YYNGEE. Trimming took 1 base from V and 6 from J, leaving 11 bases between them. The CDR3 is 14 residues long. The CDR3 DNA follows: TGTGCCAGCAGCGTACTATCGACTAGCAATGAGCAGTTCTTC. It yields the protein CASSVLSTSNEQFF.

The chain combines TRBV9 with TRBJ2-1; TRBD2 is a possible D gene (5 bases). This CDR3 region has 15 residues. Trimming stripped 4 bases from V and 2 bases from J, with 13 bases between. Germline CDR1 and CDR2: SGDLS and YYNGEE. Here the CDR3 reads CASSSPADPYNEQFF. The DNA of the CDR3 is TGTGCCAGCAGCTCCCCAGCGGATCCCTACAATGAGCAGTTCTTC.

The chain is built from TRBV4-2 and TRBJ2-7; 8 bases match TRBD2. The germline V gene encodes CDR1 LGHNA and CDR2 YNFKEQ. J gave up 2 bases and V 0 bases, and 6 bases lay outside the gene matches. This CDR3 comprises 16 residues. CDR3 in amino acids: CASSQDRAGGPYEQYF. The CDR3 DNA is TGTGCCAGCAGCCAAGATCGGGCGGGAGGTCCCTACGAGCAGTACTTC.

The sample holds one count of this clone. The chain couples TRBV29-1 to TRBJ1-1, with TRBD1 matching 8 bases. The V segment lost 4 bases and the J segment 1 base; nucleotides outside the gene matches: 11. Germline CDR1 SQVTM, CDR2 ANQGSEA. CDR3 length: 16 amino acids. The DNA for the CDR3 is TGCAGCGTTGTTAAACCCGACAGGGGATGGAACACTGAAGCTTTCTTT. It specifies CSVVKPDRGWNTEAFF.

The V gene is TRBV3-1 (or the pseudogene TRBV3-2), the J gene TRBJ1-1; TRBD1 matches at 8 bases. Per germline, CDR1 LGHDT and CDR2 YNNKEL (reference sequence). Germline trimming cut 4 bases from V and 11 bases from J; bases unmatched to any gene: 9. This CDR3 has 13 residues. CDR3 sequence reads: CASSLGQGRRAFF. The CDR3 nucleotides are TGTGCCAGCAGCCTCGGACAGGGACGACGGGCTTTCTTT.

The chain joins TRBV28 to TRBJ2-1, with D maybe TRBD1 (6 bases). The CDR3 spans 17 residues. V lost 5 bases to trimming and J lost 2 bases, with 19 bases between them. CDR1 and CDR2 from the germline V gene are MDHEN and SYDVKM. The CDR3 nucleotides are TGTGCCAGCAGTCATAGGGGGATAGCCGAGGCCTACAATGAGCAGTTCTTC. Its protein product is CASSHRGIAEAYNEQFF.

V is TRBV30 and J is TRBJ2-7; 11 bases are a match to TRBD2. From germline, CDR1 is GTSNPN and CDR2 SVGIG (reference sequence). This CDR3 is built from 16 residues. J gave up 5 bases and V 1 base, and 10 bases lay outside the gene matches. CDR3 bases: TGTGCCTGGAGTGCCCCCACTAGCGGGAGTGACAACGAGCAGTACTTC. As protein: CAWSAPTSGSDNEQYF.

This CDR3 is CASRPREVDTQYF. The DNA for the CDR3 is TGTGCCAGCAGACCGCGGGAGGTGGATACGCAGTATTTT. The chain carries TRBV6-5 and TRBJ2-3; 8 bases are a match to TRBD2. Germline CDR1 and CDR2: MNHEY and SVGAGI. The V and J ends lost 6 bases and 6 bases, in that order; junction bases with no gene match: 5. The CDR3 loop spans 13 amino acids.

The CDR3 region is CASSLSLAGGLTETQYF. DNA for the CDR3: TGTGCCAGCAGCTTGTCGCTAGCGGGAGGCCTCACGGAGACCCAGTACTTC. V usage is TRBV5-5 and J usage is TRBJ2-5, with 11 bases fitting TRBD2. In germline, CDR1 is SGHKS, CDR2 YYEKEE (reference sequence). V shed 1 base, J shed 5 bases, and the junction held 10 bases outside the gene matches. The CDR3 spans 17 residues.

This chain joins TRBV30 and TRBJ1-2; D call uncertain. The length of the CDR3 is 14 residues. Germline V gives CDR1 GTSNPN, CDR2 SVGIG (reference sequence). V was cut by 2 bases and J by 4 bases, with 14 bases left in between. DNA for the CDR3: TGTGCCTGGAGTCCCCATGGAGCGCTCTATGGCTACACCTTC. This sequence encodes CAWSPHGALYGYTF.

The chain couples TRBV30 to TRBJ1-1, with TRBD1 identical over 7 bases. The CDR3 is made up of 14 amino acids. CDR1 is GTSNPN and CDR2 is SVGIG in the germline V gene (reference sequence). J was trimmed by 1 base and V by 2 bases; bases with no gene match: 4. The CDR3 sequence is CAWSTGTENTEAFF. The CDR3 bases are TGTGCCTGGAGTACCGGGACAGAGAACACTGAAGCTTTCTTT.

A note on this clone: Other DNA sequences within the sample encode an identical CDR3. The chain is built from TRBV19 and TRBJ1-1; possible D gene TRBD1, 5 bases. This CDR3 has 15 residues. With 1 base removed from V and 5 bases from J, the gap between germline ends came to 14 bases. Germline V lookup: CDR1 LNHDA, CDR2 SQIVND (reference sequence). CDR3 bases: TGTGCCAGTAGTATAGGGGGCCAGGGAAGGACTGAAGCTTTCTTT. This encodes CASSIGGQGRTEAFF.